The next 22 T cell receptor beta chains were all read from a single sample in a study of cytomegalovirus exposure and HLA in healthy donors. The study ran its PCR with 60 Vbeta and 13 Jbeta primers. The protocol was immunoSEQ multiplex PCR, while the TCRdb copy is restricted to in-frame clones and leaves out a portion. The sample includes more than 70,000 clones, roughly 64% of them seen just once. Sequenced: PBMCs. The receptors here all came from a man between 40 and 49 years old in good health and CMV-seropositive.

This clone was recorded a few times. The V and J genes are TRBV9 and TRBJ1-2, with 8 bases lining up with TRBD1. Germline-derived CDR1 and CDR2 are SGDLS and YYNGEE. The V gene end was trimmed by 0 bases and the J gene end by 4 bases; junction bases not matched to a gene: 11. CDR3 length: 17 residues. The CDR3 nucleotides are TGTGCCAGCAGCGTAGGAGGGACAGGCGGAAAAGGCTATGGCTACACCTTC. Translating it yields CASSVGGTGGKGYGYTF.

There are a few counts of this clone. The chain's CDR3 is CASSLEGVRMYNEQFF. The CDR3 bases are TGTGCCAGCAGCTTAGAGGGGGTCAGGATGTACAATGAGCAGTTCTTC. The gene calls are TRBV7-6 and TRBJ2-1, with a tentative D call TRBD1 (6 bases). This CDR3 region has 16 residues. The germline V and J ends were trimmed by 1 base and 4 bases, with 14 bases remaining between them. Germline CDR1 reads SGHVS; CDR2 reads FNYEAQ.

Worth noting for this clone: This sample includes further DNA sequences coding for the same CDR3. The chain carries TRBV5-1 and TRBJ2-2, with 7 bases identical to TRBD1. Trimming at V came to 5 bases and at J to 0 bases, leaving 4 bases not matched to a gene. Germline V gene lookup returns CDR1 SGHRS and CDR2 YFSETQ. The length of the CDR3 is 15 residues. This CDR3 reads CASSPDRANTGELFF. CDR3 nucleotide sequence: TGCGCCAGCAGTCCCGACAGGGCGAACACCGGGGAGCTGTTTTTT.

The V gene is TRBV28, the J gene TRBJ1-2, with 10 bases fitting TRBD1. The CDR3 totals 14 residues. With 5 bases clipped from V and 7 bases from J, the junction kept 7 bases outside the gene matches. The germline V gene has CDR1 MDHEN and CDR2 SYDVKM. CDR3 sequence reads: CASSTGQGRGGYTF. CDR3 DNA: TGTGCCAGCAGTACGGGACAGGGGAGAGGTGGCTACACCTTC.

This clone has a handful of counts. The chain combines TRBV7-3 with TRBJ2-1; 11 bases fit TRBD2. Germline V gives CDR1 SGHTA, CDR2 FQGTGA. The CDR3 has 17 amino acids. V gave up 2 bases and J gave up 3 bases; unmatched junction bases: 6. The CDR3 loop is CASSLAASGGSYNEQFF. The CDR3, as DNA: TGTGCCAGCAGCTTAGCGGCTAGCGGGGGGAGCTACAATGAGCAGTTCTTC.

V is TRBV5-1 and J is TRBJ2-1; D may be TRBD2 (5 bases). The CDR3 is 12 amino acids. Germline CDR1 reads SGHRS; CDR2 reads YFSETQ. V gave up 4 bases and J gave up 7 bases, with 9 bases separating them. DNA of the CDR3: TGCGCCAGCAGCCTCCCGGGGAATGAGCAGTTCTTC. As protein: CASSLPGNEQFF.

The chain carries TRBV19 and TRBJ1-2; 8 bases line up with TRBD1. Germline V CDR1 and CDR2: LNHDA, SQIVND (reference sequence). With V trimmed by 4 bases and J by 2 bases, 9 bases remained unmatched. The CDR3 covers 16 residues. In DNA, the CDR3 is TGTGCCAGTAGTAAAGTCCTGGGACAGGCAAACTATGGCTACACCTTC. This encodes CASSKVLGQANYGYTF.

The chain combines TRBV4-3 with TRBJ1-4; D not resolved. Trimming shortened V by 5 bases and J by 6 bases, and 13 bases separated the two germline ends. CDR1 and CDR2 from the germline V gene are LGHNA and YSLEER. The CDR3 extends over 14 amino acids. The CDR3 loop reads CASSYTRADEKLFF. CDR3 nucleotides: TGCGCCAGCAGCTACACGCGGGCTGATGAAAAACTGTTTTTT.

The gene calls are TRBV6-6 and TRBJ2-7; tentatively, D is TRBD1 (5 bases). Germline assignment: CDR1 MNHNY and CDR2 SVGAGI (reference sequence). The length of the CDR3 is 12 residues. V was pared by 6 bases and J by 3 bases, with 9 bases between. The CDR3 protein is CASSQDNYEQYF. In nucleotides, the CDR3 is TGTGCCAGCAGCCAGGACAACTACGAGCAGTACTTC.

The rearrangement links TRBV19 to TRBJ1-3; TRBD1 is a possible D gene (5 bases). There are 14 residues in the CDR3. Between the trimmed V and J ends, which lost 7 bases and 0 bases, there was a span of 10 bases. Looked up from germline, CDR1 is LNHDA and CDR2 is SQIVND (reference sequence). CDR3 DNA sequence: TGTGCCAGTACTTCGACAGCCTCTGGAAACACCATATATTTT. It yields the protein CASTSTASGNTIYF. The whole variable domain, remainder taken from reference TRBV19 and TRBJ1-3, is DGGITQSPKYLFRKEGQNVTLSCEQNLNHDAMYWYRQDPGQGLRLIYYSQIVNDFQKGDIAEGYSVSREKKESFPLTVTSAQKNPTAFYLCASTSTASGNTIYFGEGSWLTVV.

The CDR3 coding sequence is TGTGCCAGCACCACAGGGGGCGGGATGAACACTGAAGCTTTCTTT. It encodes CASTTGGGMNTEAFF. V and J are TRBV6-5 and TRBJ1-1, with 9 nucleotides matching TRBD1. Germline trimming cut 7 bases from V and 0 bases from J; bases unmatched to any gene: 6. Germline V gene data show CDR1 as MNHEY and CDR2 as SVGAGI. This CDR3 is 15 amino acids long.

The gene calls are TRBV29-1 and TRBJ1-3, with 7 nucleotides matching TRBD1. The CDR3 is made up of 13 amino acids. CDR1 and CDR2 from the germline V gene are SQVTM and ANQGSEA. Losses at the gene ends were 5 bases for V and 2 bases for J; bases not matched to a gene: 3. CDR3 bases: TGCAGCGTTAAAACAGGGGCTGGAAACACCATATATTTT. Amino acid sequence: CSVKTGAGNTIYF.

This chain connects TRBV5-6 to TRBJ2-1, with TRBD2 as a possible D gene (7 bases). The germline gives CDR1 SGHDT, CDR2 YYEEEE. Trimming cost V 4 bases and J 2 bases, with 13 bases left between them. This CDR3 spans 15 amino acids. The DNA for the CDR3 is TGTGCCAGCAGCGGGCTAGGGGGGGCCTACAATGAGCAGTTCTTC. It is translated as CASSGLGGAYNEQFF.

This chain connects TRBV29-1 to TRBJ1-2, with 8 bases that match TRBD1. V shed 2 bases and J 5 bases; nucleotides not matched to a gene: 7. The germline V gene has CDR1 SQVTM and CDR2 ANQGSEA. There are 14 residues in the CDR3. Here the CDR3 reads CSVENPRTGYGYTF. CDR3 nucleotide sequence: TGCAGCGTTGAAAATCCTAGGACAGGGTATGGCTACACCTTC.

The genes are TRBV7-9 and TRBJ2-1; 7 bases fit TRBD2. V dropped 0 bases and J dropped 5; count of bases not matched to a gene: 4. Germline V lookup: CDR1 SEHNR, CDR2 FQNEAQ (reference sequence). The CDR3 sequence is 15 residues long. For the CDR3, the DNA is TGTGCCAGCAGCTTAGCGCGGCGGGAGAACAATGAGCAGTTCTTC. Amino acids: CASSLARRENNEQFF. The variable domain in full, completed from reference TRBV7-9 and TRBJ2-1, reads DTGVSQNPRHKITKRGQNVTFRCDPISEHNRLYWYRQTLGQGPEFLTYFQNEAQLEKSRLLSDRFSAERPKGSFSTLEIQRTEQGDSAMYLCASSLARRENNEQFFGPGTRLTVL.

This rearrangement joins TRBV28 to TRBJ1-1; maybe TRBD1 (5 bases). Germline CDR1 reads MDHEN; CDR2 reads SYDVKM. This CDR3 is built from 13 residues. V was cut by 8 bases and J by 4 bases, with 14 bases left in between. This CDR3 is CASVGGGGTEAFF. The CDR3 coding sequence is TGTGCCAGCGTTGGGGGGGGTGGCACTGAAGCTTTCTTT.

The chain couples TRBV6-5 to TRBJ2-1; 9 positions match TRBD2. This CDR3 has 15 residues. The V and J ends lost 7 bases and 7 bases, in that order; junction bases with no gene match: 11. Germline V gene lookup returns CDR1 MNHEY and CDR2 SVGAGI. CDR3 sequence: CASTPFSGGLNEQFF. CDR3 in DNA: TGTGCCAGCACCCCCTTTAGCGGGGGTTTAAATGAGCAGTTCTTC.

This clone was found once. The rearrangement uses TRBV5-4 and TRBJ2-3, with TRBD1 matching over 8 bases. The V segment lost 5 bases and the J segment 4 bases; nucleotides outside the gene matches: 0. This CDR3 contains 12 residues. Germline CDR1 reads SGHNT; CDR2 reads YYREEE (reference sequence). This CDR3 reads CASRDRADTQYF. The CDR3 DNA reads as TGTGCCAGCAGGGACAGGGCAGATACGCAGTATTTT.

CDR3 bases: TGTGCCAGCAGTTTTCGGGATATGAACACTGAAGCTTTCTTT. Protein: CASSFRDMNTEAFF. The V gene is TRBV27, the J gene TRBJ1-1; D is unclear. This CDR3 region has 14 residues. The V end was cut by 3 bases, the J end by 0 bases, with 8 bases between. Germline CDR1 and CDR2: MNHEY and SMNVEV (reference sequence).

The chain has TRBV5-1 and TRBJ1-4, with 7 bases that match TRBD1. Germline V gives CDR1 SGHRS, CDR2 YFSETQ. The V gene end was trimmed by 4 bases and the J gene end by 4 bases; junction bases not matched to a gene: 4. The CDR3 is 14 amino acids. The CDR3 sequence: CASSLTGLNEKLFF. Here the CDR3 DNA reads TGCGCCAGCAGCCTGACAGGGCTTAATGAAAAACTGTTTTTT.

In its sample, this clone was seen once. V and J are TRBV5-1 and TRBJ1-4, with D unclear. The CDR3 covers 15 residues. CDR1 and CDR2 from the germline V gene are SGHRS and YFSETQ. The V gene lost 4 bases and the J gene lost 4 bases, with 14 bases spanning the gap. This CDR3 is CASSPAPGNNEKLFF. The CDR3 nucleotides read TGCGCCAGCAGCCCCGCCCCAGGCAATAATGAAAAACTGTTTTTT.

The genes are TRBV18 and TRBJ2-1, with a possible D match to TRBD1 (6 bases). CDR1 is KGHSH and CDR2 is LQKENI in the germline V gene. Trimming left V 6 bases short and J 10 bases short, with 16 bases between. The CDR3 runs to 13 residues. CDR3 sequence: CASSPGAAREQFF. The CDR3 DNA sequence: TGTGCCAGCTCCCCAGGGGCAGCCCGGGAGCAGTTCTTC.